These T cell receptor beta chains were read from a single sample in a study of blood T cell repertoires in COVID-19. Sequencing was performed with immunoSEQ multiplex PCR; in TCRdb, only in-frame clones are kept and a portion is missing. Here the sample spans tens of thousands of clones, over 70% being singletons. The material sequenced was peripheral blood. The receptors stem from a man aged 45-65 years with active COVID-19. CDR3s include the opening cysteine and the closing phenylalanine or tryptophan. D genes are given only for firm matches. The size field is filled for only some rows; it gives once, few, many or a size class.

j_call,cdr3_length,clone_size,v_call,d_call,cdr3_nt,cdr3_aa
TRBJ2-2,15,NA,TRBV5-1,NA,TGCGCCAGCAGCCCGAGCAGGGGAAACACCGGGGAGCTGTTTTTT,CASSPSRGNTGELFF
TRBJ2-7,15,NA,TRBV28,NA,TGTGCCAGCAGTCGACCCGGGACAACCAACTACGAGCAGTACTTC,CASSRPGTTNYEQYF
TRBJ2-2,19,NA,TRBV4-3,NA,TGCGCCAGCAGCCAGGAAGGACCATGGGTGCCAGGGGACACCGGGGAGCTGTTTTTT,CASSQEGPWVPGDTGELFF
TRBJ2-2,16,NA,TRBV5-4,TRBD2,TGTGCCAGCAGCCCCTCACTAGCGGGAGTCCTCGGGGAGCTGTTTTTT,CASSPSLAGVLGELFF
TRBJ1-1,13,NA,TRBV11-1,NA,TGTGCCAGCAGGGCAGATTCGAACACTGAAGCTTTCTTT,CASRADSNTEAFF
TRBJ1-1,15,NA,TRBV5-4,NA,TGTGCCAGCAGCTTGTACCCAATTCCGGACACTGAAGCTTTCTTT,CASSLYPIPDTEAFF
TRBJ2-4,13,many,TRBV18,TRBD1,TGTGCCAGCTCACCACCGATGGGACAGGGTCAGTACTTC,CASSPPMGQGQYF
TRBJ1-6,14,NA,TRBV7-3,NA,TGTGCCAGCAGCTTAAGTGGGCGCGGGTCACCCCTCCACTTT,CASSLSGRGSPLHF
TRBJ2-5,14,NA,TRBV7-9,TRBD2,TGTGCCAGCAGCTTAGACGTAGCGGGAGAGACCCAGTACTTC,CASSLDVAGETQYF
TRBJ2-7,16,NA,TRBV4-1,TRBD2,TGCGCCAGCAGCCAAGATTCGGCGGGAGCTTACTACGAGCAGTACTTC,CASSQDSAGAYYEQYF
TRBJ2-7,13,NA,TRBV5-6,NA,TGTGCCAGCAGCTTGGCCGTTACCTACGAGCAGTACTTC,CASSLAVTYEQYF
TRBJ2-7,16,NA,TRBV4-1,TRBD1,TGCGCCAGCAGCCAGGGTGGGGGACAGGGTGGTTACGAGCAGTACTTC,CASSQGGGQGGYEQYF
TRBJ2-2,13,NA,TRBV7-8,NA,TGTGCCAGCAGCTTGTGGGGGCCCGGGGAGCTGTTTTTT,CASSLWGPGELFF
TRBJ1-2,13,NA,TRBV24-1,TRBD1,TGTGCCACCAGTGACGACAGGGACTATGGCTACACCTTC,CATSDDRDYGYTF
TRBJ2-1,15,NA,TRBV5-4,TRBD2,TGTGCCAGCAGCTTGGGGGTTGGCGGGAGCTATGAGCAGTTCTTC,CASSLGVGGSYEQFF
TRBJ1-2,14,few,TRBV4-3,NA,TGCGCCAGCAGCCAAGAAGGCGGGTTCTATGGCTACACCTTC,CASSQEGGFYGYTF
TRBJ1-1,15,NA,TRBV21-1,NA,TGTGCCAGCGGTCCCCGGGACAGGGAGAGCACTGAAGCTTTCTTT,CASGPRDRESTEAFF
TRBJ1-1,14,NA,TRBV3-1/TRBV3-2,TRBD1,TGTGCCAGCAGCCAGGGACAGGCGATCGGTGAAGCTTTCTTT,CASSQGQAIGEAFF
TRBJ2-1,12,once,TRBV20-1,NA,TGCAGTGCTAGTGAGGGGGGCAATGAGCAGTTCTTC,CSASEGGNEQFF
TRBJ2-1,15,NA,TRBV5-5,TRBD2,TGTGCCAGCAGCTTTGAAGCGGGAGGGTGGAATGAGCAGTTCTTC,CASSFEAGGWNEQFF
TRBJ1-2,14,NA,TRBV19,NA,TGTGCCAGTAGTATTCCCGCAGCAGGGAATGGCTACACCTTC,CASSIPAAGNGYTF
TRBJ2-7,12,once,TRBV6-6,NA,TGTGCCAGCAGTTACGCCAGGGACGAGCAGTACTTC,CASSYARDEQYF
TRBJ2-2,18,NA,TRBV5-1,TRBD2,TGCGCCAGCAGCTTGGCCCTCGTTAGCGGGAGAAACACCGGGGAGCTGTTTTTT,CASSLALVSGRNTGELFF
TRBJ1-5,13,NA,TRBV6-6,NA,TGTGCCAGCAGTACCGACAGAGCTTGGCCCCAGCATTTT,CASSTDRAWPQHF
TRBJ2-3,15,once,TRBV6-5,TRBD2,TGTGCCAGCAGTAAAACTAGCGAGAGCACAGATACGCAGTATTTT,CASSKTSESTDTQYF